This T cell receptor (beta chain) was sequenced during a study of blood T cell repertoires in COVID-19. Whole-study context: Acute-phase and convalescent COVID-19 samples originated in the United States, Italy and Spain. The cDNA or gDNA used as material had been derived from T cells, B-cell-depleted T cells, or PBMCs.

V was clipped by 5 bases and J by 3 bases; unmatched bases: 6. Germline V gives CDR1 MNHNY, CDR2 SVGAGI (reference sequence). The CDR3 extends over 15 amino acids. Per the study methods: Amplification of reference gene primers was used by the study to estimate nucleated cell counts. Assay: immunoSEQ multiplex PCR; the TCRdb copy retains only in-frame clones and omits some. D and trimming come from the DNA, and the V and J calls and clone size come from that table. The sample carries about 39,000 clones, roughly 77% recorded once. The receptor was isolated from a man older than 75 with acute or convalescent COVID-19. This sequence joins TRBV6-6 and TRBJ2-1; TRBD1 agrees at 8 bases. What was sequenced was peripheral blood. The CDR3 sequence is CASSGQGQYYNEQFF. The CDR3 nucleotides read TGTGCCAGCAGTGGACAGGGTCAATACTACAATGAGCAGTTCTTC.